Presented here are 22 T cell receptor beta chains from one specimen sequenced in a study of shared clonotypes between healthy human individuals. Sequencing used immunoSEQ multiplex PCR; TCRdb keeps in-frame clones, though not all of them. The data contain roughly 590,000 clones, nearly 97% of them singletons. CD45RO-negative cells were positively selected for CCR7, leaving out terminally differentiated effector memory CD45RA+ cells. The sequenced sample was naive CD8+ T cells sorted from blood. The receptors were gathered from a woman aged 25-40 years in good health.

The chain links TRBV9 to TRBJ2-1, with 12 nucleotides matching TRBD2. V shed 2 bases, J shed 5 bases, and the junction held 8 bases outside the gene matches. This CDR3 is built from 17 residues. Germline CDR1 reads SGDLS; CDR2 reads YYNGEE. The CDR3, as DNA: TGTGCCAGCAGCGTGAGACTAGCGGGAGATCCGGACAATGAGCAGTTCTTC. Protein sequence: CASSVRLAGDPDNEQFF.

The J gene is TRBJ1-5, the V gene TRBV4-1; D possibly corresponds to TRBD1 (6 bases). Germline CDR1 MGHRA, CDR2 YSYEKL. Trimming took off 4 bases at V and 2 bases at J, with 9 bases between the two ends. The CDR3 length is 14 residues. CDR3 sequence (DNA): TGCGCCAGCAGCCCAGGGACACGCAATCAGCCCCAGCATTTT. Translating it yields CASSPGTRNQPQHF.

The chain links TRBV6-1 to TRBJ2-1, with no clear D. Germline lookup yields CDR1 MNHNS and CDR2 SASEGT. The CDR3 runs 13 residues. V shed 3 bases and J shed 6 bases, with 9 bases lying between them. For the CDR3, the DNA is TGTGCCAGCAGTGAGGCGGACGGCAATGAGCAGTTCTTC. Translated, it gives CASSEADGNEQFF.

The sample holds one count of this clone. The chain employs TRBV27 and TRBJ1-2; a possible D gene is TRBD1 (6 bases). V gave up 0 bases and J gave up 5 bases, with 19 bases separating them. The CDR3 loop spans 17 amino acids. Germline V gene data show CDR1 as MNHEY and CDR2 as SMNVEV (reference sequence). CDR3 coding DNA: TGTGCCAGCAGTTTATCCATGACAGGCCAATCTGGGTATGGCTACACCTTC. It translates to CASSLSMTGQSGYGYTF.

This clone was found once. This CDR3 reads CASSYSRADSYEQYF. For the CDR3, the DNA is TGTGCCAGCAGTTACTCACGGGCGGACTCCTACGAGCAGTACTTC. The chain carries TRBV6-5 and TRBJ2-7; D uncertain. The CDR3 is 15 amino acids. V was clipped by 0 bases and J by 0 bases, with 9 bases between them. CDR1 is MNHEY, CDR2 SVGAGI, per germline.

The CDR3 DNA reads as TGTGCCAGCCCTGGCCTTGGGCCGGGGGGAGACACCATATATTTT. Translated, it gives CASPGLGPGGDTIYF. The V gene is TRBV28, the J gene TRBJ1-3; TRBD1 is a possible D gene (5 bases). Germline lookup yields CDR1 MDHEN and CDR2 SYDVKM. Trimming pared 8 bases from V and 8 bases from J, leaving 22 bases between. This CDR3 comprises 15 residues. Drawing the rest from reference TRBV28 and TRBJ1-3, the complete variable domain is DVKVTQSSRYLVKRTGEKVFLECVQDMDHENMFWYRQDPGLGLRLIYFSYDVKMKEKGDIPEGYSVSREKKERFSLILESASTNQTSMYLCASPGLGPGGDTIYFGEGSWLTVV.

Concerning this clone: Germline and junction disagree at one end, which may indicate a read error. This CDR3 reads CASSIGRNQSQHF. DNA for the CDR3: TGTGCCAGTAGTATAGGGCGGAATCAGTCCCAGCATTTT. V is TRBV19 and J is TRBJ1-5; no firm D call. Germline lookup yields CDR1 LNHDA and CDR2 SQIVND (reference sequence). The CDR3 runs to 13 residues.

This chain joins TRBV7-2 and TRBJ1-1, with D tentatively TRBD1 (6 bases). Germline values: CDR1 SGHTA, CDR2 FQGNSA. This CDR3 spans 16 amino acids. Trimming took off 1 base at V and 3 bases at J, with 15 bases between the two ends. The CDR3 loop is CASSLGPRGGYTEAFF. The CDR3 DNA reads as TGTGCCAGCAGCTTAGGTCCCAGGGGAGGATACACTGAAGCTTTCTTT.

The chain is built from TRBV11-1 and TRBJ2-7; TRBD1 matches 7 bases. In germline, CDR1 is SGHAT, CDR2 FQDESV (reference sequence). The V and J ends lost 1 base and 7 bases, in that order; junction bases with no gene match: 10. This CDR3 comprises 15 residues. The DNA of the CDR3 is TGTGCCAGCAGCTTAGTACAAGGGGGCGCGGAGGAGCAGTACTTC. This codes for CASSLVQGGAEEQYF. The full variable domain, its missing parts supplied by reference TRBV11-1 and TRBJ2-7, is EAEVAQSPRYKITEKSQAVAFWCDPISGHATLYWYRQILGQGPELLVQFQDESVVDDSQLPKDRFSAERLKGVDSTLKIQPAELGDSAMYLCASSLVQGGAEEQYFGPGTRLTVT.

This chain connects TRBV4-1 to TRBJ2-1; 11 bases match TRBD2. The CDR3 covers 15 residues. The V gene end was trimmed by 0 bases and the J gene end by 8 bases; junction bases not matched to a gene: 3. The germline CDR1 and CDR2 sequences are MGHRA and YSYEKL. CDR3 nucleotides: TGCGCCAGCAGCCAAGAACTAGCGGGAGTTTATGAGCAGTTCTTC. Protein: CASSQELAGVYEQFF.

Regarding this clone: Other DNA sequences in this specimen translate into the identical CDR3. V and J are TRBV7-9 and TRBJ1-1; D is ambiguous. The germline V gene encodes CDR1 SEHNR and CDR2 FQNEAQ (reference sequence). V dropped 5 bases and J dropped 4 bases, with 11 bases sitting between them. CDR3 size: 13 residues. In nucleotides, the CDR3 is TGTGCCAGCAGCCTACCGGGGAGCACTGAAGCTTTCTTT. Its translation is CASSLPGSTEAFF.

The chain recombines TRBV30 with TRBJ1-4; D is ambiguous. Germline V gives CDR1 GTSNPN, CDR2 SVGIG (reference sequence). Deletions cut 0 bases from V and 5 bases from J, with 7 bases between. The CDR3 has 13 residues. CDR3 residues: CAWSVRENEKLFF. The DNA of the CDR3 is TGTGCCTGGAGTGTACGAGAGAATGAAAAACTGTTTTTT.

This rearrangement joins TRBV2 to TRBJ2-1; 7 nucleotides align to TRBD1. This CDR3 spans 13 amino acids. V shed 11 bases and J 5 bases; nucleotides not matched to a gene: 9. Germline assignment: CDR1 SNHLY and CDR2 FYNNEI. The CDR3 region has the DNA TGTGCCGCATCCGGGACAGACAACAATGAGCAGTTCTTC. Translating it yields CAASGTDNNEQFF.

V is TRBV5-4 and J is TRBJ2-7; TRBD1 might be the D (5 bases). This CDR3 is 15 amino acids long. The V end lost 5 bases, the J end lost 2 bases, and 17 bases lay between the germline ends. Germline V gene sequence: CDR1 SGHNT, CDR2 YYREEE (reference sequence). The CDR3 DNA sequence: TGTGCCAGCAGTCCAGGCCTGGGGCAGGCCTACGAGCAGTACTTC. Translated, it gives CASSPGLGQAYEQYF. Filled out from reference TRBV5-4 and TRBJ2-7, the complete variable domain reads ETGVTQSPTHLIKTRGQQVTLRCSSQSGHNTVSWYQQALGQGPQFIFQYYREEENGRGNFPPRFSGLQFPNYSSELNVNALELDDSALYLCASSPGLGQAYEQYFGPGTRLTVT.

The V call is TRBV4-1, the J call TRBJ2-3; D may correspond to TRBD1 or TRBD2 (5 bases each). Germline loops: CDR1 MGHRA, CDR2 YSYEKL. V was trimmed by 0 bases and J by 2 bases, leaving 15 bases between them. This CDR3 is built from 17 residues. The CDR3 is CASSQDLYGANTDTQYF. The CDR3 DNA follows: TGCGCCAGCAGCCAAGACTTATACGGGGCTAACACAGATACGCAGTATTTT.

This chain uses TRBV12-5 with TRBJ2-1; D not resolved. Germline CDR1 reads LGHNT; CDR2 reads FRNRAP. This CDR3 comprises 11 residues. The ends were cut back, 4 bases at V and 7 bases at J, with 5 bases in the middle. The CDR3 is CASGWGNEQFF. DNA for the CDR3: TGTGCTAGTGGTTGGGGAAATGAGCAGTTCTTC.

The V gene is TRBV6-1, the J gene TRBJ2-2, with D perhaps matching TRBD1 (6 bases). The length of the CDR3 is 14 residues. V shed 6 bases and J shed 4 bases, with 12 bases lying between them. CDR1 is MNHNS and CDR2 is SASEGT in the germline V gene. CDR3 residues: CASRDSWGTGELFF. The CDR3 bases are TGTGCCAGCAGGGACAGTTGGGGCACCGGGGAGCTGTTTTTT.

The chain joins TRBV30 to TRBJ2-7; 8 positions match TRBD1. The CDR3 covers 15 residues. CDR1 is GTSNPN, CDR2 SVGIG, per germline (reference sequence). V was pared by 2 bases and J by 3 bases, with 9 bases of the junction left unmatched. The CDR3 region has the DNA TGTGCCTGGAGTTTATCCGACAGGGGAGGCTACGAGCAGTACTTC. This encodes CAWSLSDRGGYEQYF.

The chain combines TRBV7-3 with TRBJ2-5, with D possibly being TRBD2 (6 bases). Looked up from germline, CDR1 is SGHTA and CDR2 is FQGTGA. Trimming cost V 1 base and J 2 bases, with 11 bases left between them. The length of the CDR3 is 15 residues. The CDR3 protein is CASSLSGTAQETQYF. CDR3 coding DNA: TGTGCCAGCAGCTTAAGCGGGACTGCGCAAGAGACCCAGTACTTC.

The CDR3 loop is CASSPDRAMNTEAFF. The CDR3 DNA follows: TGTGCCAGCAGCCCGGACAGGGCGATGAACACTGAAGCTTTCTTT. The V call is TRBV16, the J call TRBJ1-1, with 8 bases that match TRBD1. Per germline, CDR1 KGHSY and CDR2 FQNENV. With 4 bases clipped from V and 0 bases from J, the junction kept 4 bases outside the gene matches. The CDR3 has 15 amino acids.

This chain joins TRBV6-6 and TRBJ2-1; 10 bases are a match to TRBD1. The germline gives CDR1 MNHNY, CDR2 SVGAGI (reference sequence). Losses at the gene ends were 6 bases for V and 5 bases for J; bases not matched to a gene: 7. CDR3 size: 15 residues. The CDR3 bases are TGTGCCAGCAGAACCGGGACAGGGGTGGACAATGAGCAGTTCTTC. It codes for CASRTGTGVDNEQFF.

V and J are TRBV14 and TRBJ2-7; TRBD2 matches 10 bases. This CDR3 has 13 amino acids. After removal of 1 base from V and 13 bases from J, the junction contained 7 bases not matched to a gene. Germline CDR1 and CDR2: SGHDN and FVKESK. The CDR3 sequence is CASSQALAGEPYF. The CDR3, as DNA: TGTGCCAGCAGCCAAGCTCTAGCGGGAGAACCCTACTTC.